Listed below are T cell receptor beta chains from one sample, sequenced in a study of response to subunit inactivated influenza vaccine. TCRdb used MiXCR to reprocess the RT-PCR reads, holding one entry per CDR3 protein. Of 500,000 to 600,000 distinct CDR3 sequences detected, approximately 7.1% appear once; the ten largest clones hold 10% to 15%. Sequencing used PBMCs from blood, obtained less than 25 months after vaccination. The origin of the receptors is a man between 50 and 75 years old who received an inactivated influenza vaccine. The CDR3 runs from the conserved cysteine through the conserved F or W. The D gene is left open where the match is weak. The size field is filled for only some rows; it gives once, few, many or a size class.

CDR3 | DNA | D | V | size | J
CSESGTGSRGAKNIQYF | TGCAGCGAATCCGGGACAGGGTCTAGGGGAGCCAAAAACATTCAGTACTTC | TRBD1 | TRBV20-1 | many | TRBJ2-4
CASRHPTSDQETQYF | TGTGCAAGTCGTCACCCGACTAGCGACCAAGAGACCCAGTACTTC | . | TRBV12-2 | . | TRBJ2-5
CASRNSSGSAGELFF | TGCGCCAGCAGAAACTCTAGCGGGAGTGCCGGGGAGCTGTTTTTT | TRBD2 | TRBV5-1 | . | TRBJ2-2
CASTPRGRGGLNEQFF | TGTGCCAGCACCCCACGGGGGCGGGGGGGCCTTAATGAGCAGTTCTTC | TRBD2 | TRBV6-2/TRBV6-3 | few | TRBJ2-1
CASSPRRRRGDSGTDTQYF | TGTGCCAGCAGTCCCCGCCGTCGGCGGGGGGATTCGGGGACAGATACGCAGTATTTT | TRBD2 | TRBV12-3/TRBV12-4 | . | TRBJ2-3
CSVASGPAYEQYF | TGCAGCGTTGCTAGCGGACCAGCCTACGAGCAGTACTTC | TRBD2 | TRBV29-1 | many | TRBJ2-7
CASSYSDRVYEQFF | TGTGCCAGCAGTTACTCCGATCGGGTTTACGAGCAGTTCTTC | . | TRBV6-5 | many | TRBJ2-1
CSARSGTTNTEAFF | TGCAGTGCTAGATCCGGGACAACGAACACTGAAGCTTTCTTT | . | TRBV20-1 | few | TRBJ1-1
CASSKGVQGNNAAGNTEAFF | TGTGCCAGCAGCAAGGGGGTCCAGGGGAATAATGCTGCGGGGAACACTGAAGCTTTCTTT | . | TRBV3-1 | . | TRBJ1-1
CASSTSGAFYNEQFF | TGTGCCAGCAGCACTAGCGGAGCCTTTTACAATGAGCAGTTCTTC | TRBD2 | TRBV7-2 | many | TRBJ2-1
CASSLVGPSGHNEQFF | TGTGCCAGCAGCTTAGTCGGGCCTAGCGGACACAATGAGCAGTTCTTC | TRBD2 | TRBV7-9 | . | TRBJ2-1
CSAPPVSGNTIYF | TGCAGTGCTCCACCCGTCTCTGGAAACACCATATATTTT | . | TRBV20-1 | few | TRBJ1-3
CASRRTGGAKNIQYF | TGCGCCAGCAGGCGGACAGGGGGAGCCAAAAACATTCAGTACTTC | TRBD1 | TRBV4-1 | . | TRBJ2-4
CSVERENADTQYF | TGCAGCGTAGAGCGGGAGAACGCAGATACGCAGTATTTT | TRBD2 | TRBV29-1 | few | TRBJ2-3
CASSSGQGEVEQFF | TGTGCCAGCAGCTCGGGACAGGGGGAAGTTGAGCAGTTCTTC | TRBD1 | TRBV7-9 | . | TRBJ2-1
CASSLVAVDSHETQYF | TGCGCCAGCAGCTTGGTTGCGGTAGATTCGCACGAGACCCAGTACTTC | . | TRBV5-1 | . | TRBJ2-5
CASSPPMGVQYF | TGTGCCAGCAGTCCCCCCATGGGCGTGCAGTACTTC | . | TRBV28 | . | TRBJ2-7
CSARGGIGELFF | TGCAGTGCTAGGGGGGGCATCGGGGAGCTGTTTTTT | . | TRBV20-1 | . | TRBJ2-2
CSARVLGNNEQFF | TGCAGTGCTAGAGTTTTGGGAAACAATGAGCAGTTCTTC | . | TRBV20-1 | . | TRBJ2-1
CASSRPTTNEKLFF | TGTGCCAGCAGTAGACCTACAACTAATGAAAAACTGTTTTTT | . | TRBV7-9 | few | TRBJ1-4
CASRNIALGEAFF | TGTGCCAGCAGAAATATCGCATTGGGAGAAGCTTTCTTT | . | TRBV12-3/TRBV12-4 | many | TRBJ1-1
CASSLSGGPGNTIYF | TGTGCCAGCAGCTTAAGCGGAGGGCCTGGAAACACCATATATTTT | . | TRBV7-8 | few | TRBJ1-3
CASSQEPEYQGYTF | TGCGCCAGCAGCCAAGAGCCGGAGTATCAGGGCTACACCTTC | . | TRBV4-3 | . | TRBJ1-2
CASSLGPSGGSEQFF | TGTGCCAGCAGCCTGGGGCCTAGCGGTGGAAGTGAGCAGTTCTTC | TRBD2 | TRBV5-6 | many | TRBJ2-1
CASSVAVDNNEQFF | TGTGCCAGCAGTGTCGCGGTGGACAACAATGAGCAGTTCTTC | . | TRBV12-3/TRBV12-4 | . | TRBJ2-1
CASSLEGRFYNEQFF | TGTGCCAGCAGCTTGGAGGGGCGGTTCTACAATGAGCAGTTCTTC | . | TRBV5-6 | . | TRBJ2-1